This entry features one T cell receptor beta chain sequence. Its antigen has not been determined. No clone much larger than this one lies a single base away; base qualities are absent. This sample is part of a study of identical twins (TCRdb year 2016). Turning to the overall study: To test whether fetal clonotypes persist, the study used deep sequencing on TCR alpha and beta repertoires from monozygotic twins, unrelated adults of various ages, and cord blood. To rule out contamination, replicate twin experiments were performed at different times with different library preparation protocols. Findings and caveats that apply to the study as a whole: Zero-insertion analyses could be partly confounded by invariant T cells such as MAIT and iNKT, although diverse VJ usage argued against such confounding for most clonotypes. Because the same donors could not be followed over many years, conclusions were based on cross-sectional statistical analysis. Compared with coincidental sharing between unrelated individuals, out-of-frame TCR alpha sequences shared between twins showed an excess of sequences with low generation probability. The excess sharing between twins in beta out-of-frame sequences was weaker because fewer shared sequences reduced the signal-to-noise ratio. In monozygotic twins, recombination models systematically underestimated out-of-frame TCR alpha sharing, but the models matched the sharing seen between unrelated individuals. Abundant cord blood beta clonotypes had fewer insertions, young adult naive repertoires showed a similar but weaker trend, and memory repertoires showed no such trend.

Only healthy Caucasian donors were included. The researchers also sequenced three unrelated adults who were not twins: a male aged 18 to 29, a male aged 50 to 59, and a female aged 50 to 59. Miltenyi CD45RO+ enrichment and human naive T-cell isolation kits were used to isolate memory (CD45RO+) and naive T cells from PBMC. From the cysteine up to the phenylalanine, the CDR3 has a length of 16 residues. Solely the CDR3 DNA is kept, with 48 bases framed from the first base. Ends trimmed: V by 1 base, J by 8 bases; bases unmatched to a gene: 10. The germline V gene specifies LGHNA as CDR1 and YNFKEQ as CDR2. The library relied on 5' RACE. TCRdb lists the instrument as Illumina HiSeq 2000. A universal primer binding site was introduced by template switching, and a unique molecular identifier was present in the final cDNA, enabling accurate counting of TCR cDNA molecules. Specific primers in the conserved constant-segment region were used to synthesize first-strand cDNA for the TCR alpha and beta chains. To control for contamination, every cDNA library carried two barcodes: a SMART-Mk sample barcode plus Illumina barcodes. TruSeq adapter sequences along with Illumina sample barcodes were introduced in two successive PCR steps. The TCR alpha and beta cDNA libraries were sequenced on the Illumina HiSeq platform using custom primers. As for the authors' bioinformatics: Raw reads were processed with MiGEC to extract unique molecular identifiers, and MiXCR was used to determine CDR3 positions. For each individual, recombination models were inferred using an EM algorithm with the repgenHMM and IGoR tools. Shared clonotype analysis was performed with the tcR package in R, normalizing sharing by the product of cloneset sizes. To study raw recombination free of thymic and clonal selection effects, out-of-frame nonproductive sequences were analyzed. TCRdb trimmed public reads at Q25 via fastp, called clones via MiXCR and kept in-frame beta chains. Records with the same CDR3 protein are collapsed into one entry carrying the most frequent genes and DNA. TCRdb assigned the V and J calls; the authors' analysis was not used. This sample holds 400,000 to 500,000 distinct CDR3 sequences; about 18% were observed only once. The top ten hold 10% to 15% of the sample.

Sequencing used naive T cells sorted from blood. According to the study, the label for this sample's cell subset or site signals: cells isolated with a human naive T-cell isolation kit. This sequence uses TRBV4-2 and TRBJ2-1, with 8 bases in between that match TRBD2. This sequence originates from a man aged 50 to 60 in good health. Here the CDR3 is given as CASSQVFGREGDEQFF. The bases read TGTGCCAGCAGCCAAGTTTTCGGGAGGGAGGGTGATGAGCAGTTCTTC.